The 21 T cell receptor beta chains in this list originate from one sample, sequenced in a study of blood T cell repertoires in COVID-19 (dated by TCRdb to the early 2020s). The method behind the library was the immunoSEQ multiplex PCR assay. TCRdb took over this immuneACCESS table, retaining in-frame rearrangements with V and J assigned. Such tables are incomplete; in checked studies, under half of the missing clones stem from an unresolved V gene, and the remainder is unexplained. The table for this sample lists nearly 350,000 clones; about 83% of them were counted only once. Of the sample, 2.5% to 3% falls within the top ten clones. What was sequenced was peripheral blood. The receptors here all came from a man aged 30 to 45 with active or convalescent COVID-19.

This chain joins TRBV30 and TRBJ1-2; D not resolved. The CDR3 is 13 residues long. V lost 2 bases and J lost 8, with 15 bases in between. Germline V gene lookup returns CDR1 GTSNPN and CDR2 SVGIG (reference sequence). Here the CDR3 DNA reads TGTGCCTGGAGTCCTCGGCGAGGGCGGGGCTACACCTTC. This encodes CAWSPRRGRGYTF.

The chain combines TRBV19 with TRBJ1-5; tentative D call: TRBD1 (5 bases). V shed 8 bases and J shed 3 bases, with 11 bases lying between them. Germline V gene data show CDR1 as LNHDA and CDR2 as SQIVND (reference sequence). The CDR3 covers 13 residues. For the CDR3, the DNA is TGTGCCAGTCAACAGGTTCCCAATCAGCCCCAGCATTTT. Protein product: CASQQVPNQPQHF.

The rearrangement joins TRBV6-5 to TRBJ2-7; TRBD2 aligns across 8 bases. CDR1 and CDR2 from the germline V gene are MNHEY and SVGAGI. This CDR3 has 13 residues. V shed 4 bases and J 6 bases; nucleotides not matched to a gene: 5. Written as DNA, the CDR3 is TGTGCCAGCAGTTCAAGCGGGAGAGGCGAGCAGTACTTC. Protein sequence: CASSSSGRGEQYF.

The chain links TRBV13 to TRBJ1-3; D is possibly TRBD1 (6 bases). This CDR3 is 15 amino acids long. Per germline, CDR1 PRHDT and CDR2 FYEKMQ (reference sequence). Trimming stripped 0 bases from V and 4 bases from J, with 10 bases between. As DNA, the CDR3 is TGTGCCAGCAGCTTAGGCCCGGGACAAGGAAACACCATATATTTT. Translation gives CASSLGPGQGNTIYF.

This clone was seen once. V usage is TRBV30 and J usage is TRBJ2-2; D gene uncertain. The V gene lost 4 bases and the J gene lost 5 bases, with 5 bases spanning the gap. Per germline, CDR1 GTSNPN and CDR2 SVGIG (reference sequence). The CDR3 length is 11 residues. DNA of the CDR3: TGTGCCTGGATTAGTACCGGGGAGCTGTTTTTT. Protein sequence: CAWISTGELFF.

The V gene is TRBV30, the J gene TRBJ1-1, with 7 bases matching TRBD1. The V segment lost 5 bases and the J segment 1 base; nucleotides outside the gene matches: 10. The CDR3 covers 15 residues. Per germline, CDR1 GTSNPN and CDR2 SVGIG (reference sequence). The CDR3 here is CAWLPKGARNTEAFF. CDR3 bases: TGTGCCTGGCTTCCAAAGGGGGCCCGGAACACTGAAGCTTTCTTT.

This clone was observed a single time. V gene TRBV14 combines with J gene TRBJ2-7, with D perhaps TRBD1 (6 bases). With 1 base removed from V and 4 bases from J, the gap between germline ends came to 14 bases. The length of the CDR3 is 15 residues. CDR1 SGHDN and CDR2 FVKESK come from the germline V gene. CDR3 in amino acids: CASSQVPGAIYEQYF. The CDR3 DNA follows: TGTGCCAGCAGCCAAGTTCCAGGGGCTATATACGAGCAGTACTTC.

This rearrangement joins TRBV6-1 to TRBJ1-2, with D uncertain. V was pared by 2 bases and J by 7 bases, with 11 bases between. This CDR3 is 13 amino acids long. CDR1 and CDR2 (germline): MNHNS, SASEGT. Here the CDR3 reads CASSESGKGGYTF. CDR3 coding DNA: TGTGCCAGCAGTGAATCGGGGAAGGGTGGCTACACCTTC.

The chain recombines TRBV4-1 with TRBJ1-1; a weak D match, TRBD1 (6 bases). The CDR3 is made up of 15 amino acids. V gave up 4 bases and J gave up 2 bases, with 14 bases separating them. Germline V gene data show CDR1 as MGHRA and CDR2 as YSYEKL. The CDR3: CASSPWGGRNTEAFF. CDR3 nucleotide sequence: TGCGCCAGCAGCCCCTGGGGGGGGCGAAACACTGAAGCTTTCTTT.

The V and J genes are TRBV7-9 and TRBJ2-7, with D uncertain. The V and J ends lost 1 base and 0 bases respectively, with 13 bases between them. This CDR3 comprises 16 residues. The germline gives CDR1 SEHNR, CDR2 FQNEAQ (reference sequence). The CDR3 DNA reads TGTGCCAGCAGCTTAGGAGACATCACAAGCTCCTACGAGCAGTACTTC. Amino acid sequence: CASSLGDITSSYEQYF.

V usage is TRBV6-5 and J usage is TRBJ2-7; 15 bases match TRBD2. The CDR3 runs to 15 residues. Germline V gene sequence: CDR1 MNHEY, CDR2 SVGAGI. The trim removed 6 bases at V and 4 bases at J, leaving 4 bases unmatched. DNA of the CDR3: TGTGCCAGCAGACGGGGACTAGCGGGAGGTTACGAGCAGTACTTC. This translates into CASRRGLAGGYEQYF.

This clone was recorded once. The chain carries TRBV4-2 and TRBJ2-5; no clear D. Deletions cut 5 bases from V and 5 bases from J, with 6 bases between. The CDR3 loop spans 11 amino acids. The germline V gene has CDR1 LGHNA and CDR2 YNFKEQ. The CDR3 nucleotides read TGTGCCAGCAGCTCGAGGGAGACCCAGTACTTC. Translating it yields CASSSRETQYF.

The chain carries TRBV7-8 and TRBJ2-1, with 7 bases aligning to TRBD1. The CDR3 loop spans 15 amino acids. Trimming removed 0 bases from V and 7 bases from J; junction bases left unmatched: 6. CDR1 is SGHVS, CDR2 FQNEAQ, per germline. The CDR3 here is CASSLAVHRGNEQFF. The CDR3 DNA reads TGTGCCAGCAGCTTAGCGGTCCACAGGGGAAATGAGCAGTTCTTC.

This clone was recorded only once. This chain links TRBV28 with TRBJ1-6; maybe TRBD1 (5 bases). Germline CDR1 MDHEN, CDR2 SYDVKM. This CDR3 region has 14 residues. Trimming cost V 10 bases and J 3 bases, with 13 bases left between them. In nucleotides, the CDR3 is TGTGCCACATCGCCAGGGTACTATAATTCACCCCTCCACTTT. It codes for CATSPGYYNSPLHF.

This chain joins TRBV9 and TRBJ2-6; TRBD1 matches at 8 bases. The germline gives CDR1 SGDLS, CDR2 YYNGEE. After removal of 5 bases from V and 0 bases from J, the junction contained 7 bases not matched to a gene. The CDR3 runs 17 residues. CDR3 nucleotides: TGTGCCAGCAGAGGGGACAGGATATACTCTGGGGCCAACGTCCTGACTTTC. Translation: CASRGDRIYSGANVLTF.

The chain is built from TRBV25-1 and TRBJ1-1, with 8 nucleotides matching TRBD1. The CDR3 is 16 residues long. The germline CDR1 and CDR2 sequences are MGHDK and SYGVNS. Trimming removed 1 base from V and 1 base from J; junction bases left unmatched: 5. CDR3 in amino acids: CASSEWDRTKNTEAFF. The CDR3 DNA is TGTGCCAGCAGTGAATGGGACAGGACTAAGAACACTGAAGCTTTCTTT.

V is TRBV5-6 and J is TRBJ2-7; the match to TRBD2 covers 7 bases. Per germline, CDR1 SGHDT and CDR2 YYEEEE. V gave up 3 bases and J gave up 4 bases; unmatched junction bases: 13. The CDR3 covers 16 residues. The CDR3 sequence is CASSSPPGLFIYEQYF. CDR3 sequence (DNA): TGTGCCAGCAGCTCCCCCCCGGGACTATTTATTTACGAGCAGTACTTC.

The V call is TRBV5-1, the J call TRBJ2-4, with a possible D match to TRBD1 (5 bases). This CDR3 comprises 14 residues. Germline CDR1 and CDR2: SGHRS and YFSETQ. V lost 6 bases, J lost 0 bases, and 10 bases lay in between. The CDR3 spells CASTLGVAKNIQYF. The CDR3 DNA is TGCGCCAGCACCTTAGGGGTAGCCAAAAACATTCAGTACTTC.

This CDR3 reads CASSTLADRSRGYTF. CDR3 coding DNA: TGTGCCAGCAGCACCCTGGCTGACAGGTCACGCGGCTACACCTTC. The J gene is TRBJ1-2, the V gene TRBV7-8, with D maybe TRBD1 (6 bases). Germline CDR1 and CDR2: SGHVS and FQNEAQ. V lost 5 bases, J lost 8 bases, and 21 bases lay in between. The CDR3 runs to 15 residues.

The genes are TRBV2 and TRBJ2-1; 13 nucleotides line up with TRBD2. The junction had 4 bases not matched to a gene; V was cut back by 3 bases and J by 2 bases. This CDR3 contains 17 residues. Germline CDR1 reads SNHLY; CDR2 reads FYNNEI. This CDR3 is CASSDGLAGEAYNEQFF. CDR3 DNA: TGTGCCAGCAGTGACGGACTAGCGGGAGAGGCCTACAATGAGCAGTTCTTC.

This clone was seen only once. This rearrangement joins TRBV30 to TRBJ2-3; 9 nucleotides agree with TRBD2. There are 15 residues in the CDR3. The ends lost 0 bases at V and 2 bases at J; junction bases unmatched: 3. Germline V gene data show CDR1 as GTSNPN and CDR2 as SVGIG (reference sequence). The CDR3 loop is CAWSVVAGDTDTQYF. DNA of the CDR3: TGTGCCTGGAGTGTGGTAGCGGGGGACACAGATACGCAGTATTTT.